This record concerns one T cell receptor (beta chain) sequence. These data belong to a study of OX40 agonist ivuxolimab in advanced cancers. Study-level information: Ivuxolimab, an antibody that agonizes OX40 (CD134), was administered to the patients.

TCRdb's table, derived via immunoSEQ multiplex PCR, lists solely in-frame clones and lacks some. The data show about 80,000 clones, 80% to 90% seen once. Losses at the gene ends were 4 bases for V and 8 bases for J; bases not matched to a gene: 6. Germline V gene sequence: CDR1 MNHEY, CDR2 SVGAGI. CDR3 size: 14 residues. V gene TRBV6-5 combines with J gene TRBJ2-1; 9 bases map to TRBD2. Sequenced material: CD4+ or CD8+ T cells sorted from blood, taken in a trial of the OX40 agonist ivuxolimab. The receptor was isolated from an adult with an advanced solid tumor such as melanoma, head and neck, liver or kidney cancer. The CDR3 coding sequence is TGTGCCAGCAGTTTTAGCGGGAGTAGGGATGAGCAGTTCTTC. It is translated as CASSFSGSRDEQFF.